The 21 T cell receptor beta chains below come from one sample, sequenced in a study of blood T cells in healthy people across ages (dated by TCRdb to 2014 to 2015). Libraries came from 5' RACE. Sequencing instrument: Illumina HiSeq 2500. A second PCR of roughly 6 to 12 cycles was performed with a sample-barcoded 5' primer and a J-beta primer mix. TCRdb reprocessing: public reads trimmed at Q25 with fastp, clones called with MiXCR, in-frame beta chains kept. Rows merge per CDR3 protein into single entries with the most common DNA and genes. This sample holds roughly 1,700,000 distinct CDR3 sequences; approximately 30% were observed only once. The top ten hold about 8% of the sample. Sequenced: blood. The receptors stem from a woman younger than 45 in good health.

This clonotype was detected ten times or more. The chain employs TRBV29-1 and TRBJ2-5, with 7 nucleotides matching TRBD2. The CDR3 has 12 residues. Germline-derived CDR1 and CDR2 are SQVTM and ANQGSEA. V lost 4 bases to trimming and J lost 5 bases; unmatched junction nucleotides: 4. The CDR3 reads CSVVGGRETQYF. DNA for the CDR3: TGCAGCGTTGTGGGAGGGCGGGAGACCCAGTACTTC.

The table lists this clonotype with many counts. The chain joins TRBV20-1 to TRBJ2-5; D is uncertain. This CDR3 comprises 11 residues. V was pared by 7 bases and J by 0 bases, with 6 bases between. The germline gives CDR1 DFQATT, CDR2 SNEGSKA (reference sequence). Written as DNA, the CDR3 is TGCAGTGGCAATAACCAAGAGACCCAGTACTTC. Residues: CSGNNQETQYF.

The chain employs TRBV13 and TRBJ2-3; 11 positions agree with TRBD2. The CDR3 loop spans 16 amino acids. The germline gives CDR1 PRHDT, CDR2 FYEKMQ (reference sequence). The V segment lost 5 bases and the J segment 5 bases; nucleotides outside the gene matches: 9. The CDR3 nucleotides are TGTGCCAGCAGCATCCCCCTAGCGGGGGGAGTAGATACGCAGTATTTT. Protein sequence: CASSIPLAGGVDTQYF.

Turning to this clonotype: Because the CDR3's place on the DNA is in doubt, the DNA is left out and the CDR3 is given as listed by TCRdb. This rearrangement joins TRBV11-2 to TRBJ2-1; the table's D gene call, TRBD2, was not cross checked with the DNA. The CDR3 is made up of 13 amino acids, end residues included. The germline V gene has CDR1 SGHAT and CDR2 FQNNGV. CDR3 residues: CASSLFALGAKFF.

The V gene is TRBV7-9, the J gene TRBJ1-1, with a weak D call TRBD1 (5 bases). This CDR3 is 15 amino acids long. Looked up from germline, CDR1 is SEHNR and CDR2 is FQNEAQ (reference sequence). V was clipped by 2 bases and J by 4 bases, with 14 bases between them. CDR3 sequence (DNA): TGTGCCAGCAGCTTATTGGGCAGGGTCGGCACTGAAGCTTTCTTT. This encodes CASSLLGRVGTEAFF.

This clonotype turned up a few times. This chain connects TRBV7-3 to TRBJ2-3, with 10 nucleotides matching TRBD2. V shed 2 bases, J shed 5 bases, and the junction held 13 bases outside the gene matches. Germline CDR1 reads SGHTA; CDR2 reads FQGTGA. This CDR3 is built from 18 residues. This CDR3 is CASSLFSSGGAAGDTQYF. The CDR3 coding sequence is TGTGCCAGCAGCTTATTCTCCAGCGGGGGGGCGGCAGGAGATACGCAGTATTTT.

This clonotype was picked up many times. The chain joins TRBV5-1 to TRBJ2-3; a weak D match, TRBD2 (6 bases). V was cut by 7 bases and J by 4 bases, with 13 bases left in between. The length of the CDR3 is 13 residues. Germline V CDR1 and CDR2: SGHRS, YFSETQ. The CDR3 bases are TGCGCCAGCGTAAGGGAGGTTCCAGATACGCAGTATTTT. Amino acid sequence: CASVREVPDTQYF. Complete variable domain (other parts from reference TRBV5-1 and TRBJ2-3): KAGVTQTPRYLIKTRGQQVTLSCSPISGHRSVSWYQQTPGQGLQFLFEYFSETQRNKGNFPGRFSGRQFSNSRSEMNVSTLELGDSALYLCASVREVPDTQYFGPGTRLTVL.

Only a few counts were recorded for this clonotype. The rearrangement links TRBV12-3 or TRBV12-4 to TRBJ1-1; D is possibly TRBD1 (5 bases). The V end was cut by 3 bases, the J end by 2 bases, with 16 bases between. CDR3 length: 16 residues. The chain's CDR3 is CASSLGGVGSNTEAFF. CDR3 in DNA: TGTGCCAGCAGTTTGGGGGGAGTCGGGTCAAACACTGAAGCTTTCTTT.

The genes are TRBV7-3 and TRBJ1-1; the match to TRBD1 covers 10 bases. Germline V CDR1 and CDR2: SGHTA, FQGTGA. The CDR3 covers 16 residues. V was pared by 8 bases and J by 5 bases, with 14 bases of the junction left unmatched. The chain's CDR3 is CASQAGTGALGTEAFF. The CDR3 nucleotides are TGTGCCAGCCAAGCCGGGACAGGGGCTTTAGGGACTGAAGCTTTCTTT. The entire variable domain, with the rest obtained from reference TRBV7-3 and TRBJ1-1, is as follows: GAGVSQTPSNKVTEKGKYVELRCDPISGHTALYWYRQSLGQGPEFLIYFQGTGAADDSGLPNDRFFAVRPEGSVSTLKIQRTERGDSAVYLCASQAGTGALGTEAFFGQGTRLTVV.

The genes are TRBV7-2 and TRBJ2-1; TRBD2 agrees at 8 bases. The CDR3 extends over 15 amino acids. CDR1 is SGHTA and CDR2 is FQGNSA in the germline V gene. Trimming at V came to 5 bases and at J to 5 bases, leaving 8 bases not matched to a gene. CDR3 region: CASSPPGTRNNEQFF. CDR3 DNA: TGTGCCAGCAGCCCCCCCGGGACTAGAAACAATGAGCAGTTCTTC.

V usage is TRBV27 and J usage is TRBJ1-2; unclear D gene. There are 14 residues in the CDR3. Deletions cut 7 bases from V and 7 bases from J, with 19 bases between. Germline loops: CDR1 MNHEY, CDR2 SMNVEV (reference sequence). CDR3 sequence reads: CASNKQMAFPGYTF. The CDR3 DNA sequence: TGTGCCAGCAACAAACAGATGGCTTTTCCTGGCTACACCTTC.

This clonotype showed up just a few times. V gene TRBV5-1 combines with J gene TRBJ2-5; D gene unclear. Trimming removed 3 bases at V and 2 bases at J, with 14 bases between. CDR1 SGHRS and CDR2 YFSETQ come from the germline V gene. The CDR3 runs to 15 residues. CDR3 protein: CASSSPGAAQETQYF. In nucleotides, the CDR3 is TGCGCCAGCAGCTCCCCCGGAGCAGCTCAAGAGACCCAGTACTTC.

This clonotype has just a few counts. The rearrangement joins TRBV20-1 to TRBJ1-2; D not resolved. With 7 bases removed from V and 6 bases from J, the gap between germline ends came to 21 bases. Per germline, CDR1 DFQATT and CDR2 SNEGSKA (reference sequence). The CDR3 sequence is 14 residues long. The CDR3 DNA is TGCAGTGTAACCGAAAGGGCGCTTAGTCATGGCTACACCTTC. Its translation: CSVTERALSHGYTF.

The chain recombines TRBV2 with TRBJ1-5, with 7 bases fitting TRBD1. This CDR3 spans 13 amino acids. The V segment lost 8 bases and the J segment 6 bases; nucleotides outside the gene matches: 7. Germline CDR1 and CDR2: SNHLY and FYNNEI. The CDR3 protein is CASQATGRQPQHF. The CDR3 nucleotides are TGTGCCAGCCAAGCGACAGGGCGTCAGCCCCAGCATTTT.

In its sample, this clonotype was seen many times. The rearrangement links TRBV10-3 to TRBJ2-7; D unclear. The germline V and J ends were trimmed by 3 bases and 3 bases, with 9 bases remaining between them. CDR1 and CDR2 from the germline V gene are ENHRY and SYGVKD. This CDR3 has 13 amino acids. CDR3 sequence reads: CAISEGSVYEQYF. CDR3 in DNA: TGTGCCATCAGTGAAGGGTCCGTCTACGAGCAGTACTTC.

The CDR3 protein is CASSLINGKSEQYF. CDR3 DNA: TGTGCCAGCAGCTTAATTAACGGGAAATCCGAGCAGTACTTC. The gene calls are TRBV7-2 and TRBJ2-5; TRBD2 is a possible D gene (5 bases). The end of the DNA fits TRBJ2-7 better, so the J call may be wrong. CDR3 length: 14 residues. CDR1 and CDR2 (germline): SGHTA, FQGNSA.

This clonotype occurred many times. The chain combines TRBV25-1 with TRBJ2-7; TRBD2 agrees at 12 bases. The germline CDR1 and CDR2 sequences are MGHDK and SYGVNS. Losses at the gene ends were 4 bases for V and 2 bases for J; bases not matched to a gene: 3. This CDR3 comprises 15 residues. DNA of the CDR3: TGTGCCAGCAGTGCGACTAGCGGGGGAGCCTACGAGCAGTACTTC. It specifies CASSATSGGAYEQYF.

Only a few counts were recorded for this clonotype. This chain joins TRBV7-2 and TRBJ2-2; 9 bases fit TRBD1. CDR1 is SGHTA and CDR2 is FQGNSA in the germline V gene. The CDR3 is made up of 16 amino acids. V lost 3 bases, J lost 2 bases, and 4 bases stayed unmatched. The CDR3 spells CASSFGTGLNTGELFF. CDR3 sequence (DNA): TGTGCCAGCAGCTTCGGGACAGGGCTCAACACCGGGGAGCTGTTTTTT.

The chain carries TRBV14 and TRBJ2-5; 10 nucleotides agree with TRBD2. The CDR3 length is 16 residues. Germline assignment: CDR1 SGHDN and CDR2 FVKESK. V was clipped by 5 bases and J by 4 bases; unmatched bases: 10. This chain's CDR3 is CASSWRSLAGVETQYF. As DNA, the CDR3 is TGTGCCAGCAGCTGGCGGAGTCTAGCGGGAGTAGAGACCCAGTACTTC.

In its sample, this clonotype was seen a few times. The CDR3 protein is CAITSGAQETQYF. CDR3 coding DNA: TGTGCCATTACTAGCGGGGCTCAAGAGACCCAGTACTTC. The chain combines TRBV10-3 with TRBJ2-5, with 10 nucleotides matching TRBD2. This CDR3 region has 13 residues. Germline assignment: CDR1 ENHRY and CDR2 SYGVKD. V was clipped by 9 bases and J by 2 bases; unmatched bases: 3.

With respect to this clonotype: A much larger clone lies one base from this, so it may be a read error. This rearrangement joins TRBV7-9 to TRBJ2-4; D gene unclear. The CDR3 length is 12 residues. Germline V gene data show CDR1 as SEHNR and CDR2 as FQNEAQ (reference sequence). CDR3 protein: CSSSPSKNIQYF. The CDR3, as DNA: TGTTCCAGCAGCCCATCCAAAAACATTCAGTACTTC.